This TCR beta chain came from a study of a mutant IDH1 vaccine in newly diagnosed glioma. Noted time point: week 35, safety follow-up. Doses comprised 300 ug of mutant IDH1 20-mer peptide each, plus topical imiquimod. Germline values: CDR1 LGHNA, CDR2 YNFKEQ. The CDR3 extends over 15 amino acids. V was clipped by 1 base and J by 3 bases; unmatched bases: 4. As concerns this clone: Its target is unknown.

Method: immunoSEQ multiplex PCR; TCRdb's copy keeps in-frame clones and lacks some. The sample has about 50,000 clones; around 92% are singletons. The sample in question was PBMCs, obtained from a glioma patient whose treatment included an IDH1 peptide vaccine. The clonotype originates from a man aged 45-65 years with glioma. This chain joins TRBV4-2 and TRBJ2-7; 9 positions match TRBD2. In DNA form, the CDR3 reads TGTGCCAGCAGCCAAGCGGGTAGCGGGAGCTACGAGCAGTACTTC. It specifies CASSQAGSGSYEQYF.